This T cell receptor beta chain appears in the sequencing data of a study of beta chain features in type 1 diabetes. On average, the one heparinised blood draw given by each donor was approximately 100 mL. J lost 5 bases, V lost 6 bases, and 4 bases had no gene match. CDR1 is MNHNY and CDR2 is SVGAGI in the germline V gene (reference sequence). The CDR3 is 14 residues long. Study results and limitations: Within the patient group, naive, central memory and Treg TCRB repertoires appeared more similar to each other than within healthy donors.

This clone turned up a few times. The antigen remains undetermined. The entirety of the isolated RNA underwent reverse transcription, so expressed TCRB transcripts were sequenced. Sequencing was performed with immunoSEQ multiplex PCR; in TCRdb, only in-frame clones are kept and a portion is missing. The profile covers 130,000 to 150,000 clones, with 8% to 13% appearing a single time and roughly 1.4% taken by the ten largest. This sequence was found in a man aged 18 to 35 in good health. V usage is TRBV6-6 and J usage is TRBJ2-5, with 12 bases fitting TRBD2. The specimen sequenced was naive CD4+ T cells from blood. This CDR3 reads CASRLAGGGETQYF. CDR3 nucleotides: TGTGCCAGCAGGCTAGCGGGGGGGGGTGAGACCCAGTACTTC.